Included here is one TCR beta chain sequence, with context. Method: immunoSEQ multiplex PCR; TCRdb's copy keeps in-frame clones and lacks some. The repertoire includes 80,000 to 130,000 clones, around 86% of them detected once, and less than 3.5% sits in the top ten. These data come from a study of blood T cell repertoires in COVID-19. In the study overall: Samples came from the United States, Italy and Spain, spanning acute and convalescent COVID-19.

Deletions cut 3 bases from V and 5 bases from J, with 13 bases between. CDR3 size: 14 residues. CDR1 MNHEY and CDR2 SVGAGI come from the germline V gene. Participants were aged 18 to 89 years, lived in 24 US areas, and enrolled virtually. Two consecutive negative NP/OP PCR tests, clearance, or resolved symptoms defined Cohort 3 recovery. The rearrangement links TRBV6-5 to TRBJ2-5; a possible D gene is TRBD2 (6 bases). The receptor comes from a woman aged 50 to 60 who had recovered from COVID-19. The sequenced sample consisted of PBMCs or T cells enriched from blood (not recorded which). DNA of the CDR3: TGTGCCAGCAGTTATCGGACCAGCGGGGAGACCCAGTACTTC. Amino acids: CASSYRTSGETQYF.